The 29 T cell receptor beta chains given below trace back to one sample, sequenced in a study of prognosis after radiotherapy for stage I lung cancer. Researchers used two-round multiplex PCR to amplify TCR beta CDR3 starting from genomic DNA. It was primers specific to each TRBV and TRBJ gene that first-round PCR used. One entry per CDR3 protein, called by TCRdb with MiXCR from the multiplex PCR reads. The profile shows around 23,000 distinct CDR3 sequences, 43% of them singletons. The sample in question was PBMCs, obtained before or after stereotactic body radiation therapy (not recorded which). Receptor source: a donor aged 50 or older with non-small cell lung cancer.

Concerning this clonotype itself: A far larger clone is a single base away, which makes a read error likely. The J gene is TRBJ2-1, the V gene TRBV6-4; 9 bases map to TRBD2. The CDR3 contains 14 residues. Germline CDR1 reads MRHNA; CDR2 reads SNTAGT. CDR3: CSSSHSGGGVEQFF. The CDR3 DNA follows: TGTTCCAGCAGTCATAGCGGGGGTGGTGTTGAGCAGTTCTTC.

This clonotype has more than one count but fewer than ten. The chain couples TRBV7-6 to TRBJ1-1; tentatively, D is TRBD1 (6 bases). The V gene's germline CDR1 is SGHVS and CDR2 FNYEAQ. V lost 5 bases and J 5 bases, leaving 15 bases between the germline ends. This CDR3 is 14 amino acids long. This chain's CDR3 is CASSRGTSGTEAFF. In nucleotides, the CDR3 is TGTGCCAGCAGCCGAGGGACATCGGGGACTGAAGCTTTCTTT.

Only a few counts were recorded for this clonotype. J is TRBJ1-1 and V is TRBV4-1; D uncertain. The CDR3 sequence is 16 residues long. From germline, CDR1 is MGHRA and CDR2 YSYEKL. Trimming left V 4 bases short and J 8 bases short, with 23 bases between. CDR3 amino acids: CASSLQAETSPGEAFF. DNA of the CDR3: TGCGCCAGCAGCCTGCAGGCAGAAACCAGCCCAGGCGAAGCTTTCTTT.

As regards this clonotype: A read error may account for a junction end that differs from germline. The chain recombines TRBV15 with TRBJ2-7, with 7 bases identical to TRBD2. Germline CDR1 LNHNV, CDR2 YYDKDF (reference sequence). The CDR3 length is 16 residues. CDR3: CATIRGEAGRGSEQYF. CDR3 nucleotide sequence: TGTGCCACCATCAGAGGAGAGGCAGGGAGGGGCTCTGAGCAGTACTTC.

This clonotype ranks as medium-sized. The chain couples TRBV6-2 or TRBV6-3 to TRBJ2-1; D is ambiguous. Germline-derived CDR1 and CDR2 are MNHEY and SVGEGT. V lost 5 bases, J lost 3 bases, and 5 bases lay in between. The CDR3 has 12 residues. The CDR3: CASSLNYNEQFF. Written as DNA, the CDR3 is TGTGCCAGCAGTCTAAACTACAATGAGCAGTTCTTC.

V is TRBV2 and J is TRBJ2-2; 12 bases are shared with TRBD1. The CDR3 totals 15 residues. V trimming: 9 bases; J trimming: 10 bases; junction bases outside the gene matches: 12. The germline V gene has CDR1 SNHLY and CDR2 FYNNEI. The CDR3 protein is CASSSGTGGFVELFF. DNA for the CDR3: TGTGCCAGTAGTTCCGGGACAGGGGGCTTCGTGGAGCTGTTTTTT.

A note on this clonotype: With only one base between it and a far larger clone, this is likely a read error. The V and J genes are TRBV6-4 and TRBJ2-3; 8 nucleotides line up with TRBD1. CDR3 size: 14 residues. The germline V gene has CDR1 MRHNA and CDR2 SNTAGT. The CDR3 DNA reads as TGTGCCAGCATTGACAGGGGTCCCACAGATACGCAGTATTTT. It is translated as CASIDRGPTDTQYF.

In its sample, this clonotype is medium-sized (0.01 to 0.1%). The chain is built from TRBV6-1 and TRBJ1-2; TRBD1 agrees at 8 bases. The CDR3 is made up of 15 amino acids. The germline V gene encodes CDR1 MNHNS and CDR2 SASEGT. V shed 0 bases, J shed 8 bases, and the junction held 8 bases outside the gene matches. The CDR3 DNA reads TGTGCCAGCAGTGAAGCAGAGGACAGGGCGAGAGGCTACACCTTC. This encodes CASSEAEDRARGYTF.

This clonotype has ten or more counts. V usage is TRBV15 and J usage is TRBJ2-7, with TRBD1 identical over 8 bases. The germline V gene has CDR1 LNHNV and CDR2 YYDKDF (reference sequence). J was trimmed by 4 bases and V by 0 bases; bases with no gene match: 2. The CDR3 totals 14 residues. CDR3 nucleotides: TGTGCCACCAGCAGAGAGCAGGGGGCATACGAGCAGTACTTC. Translation: CATSREQGAYEQYF.

This chain links TRBV3-1 with TRBJ2-6; no reliable D call. The CDR3 contains 15 residues. The germline CDR1 and CDR2 sequences are LGHDT and YNNKEL (reference sequence). With 2 bases removed from V and 0 bases from J, the gap between germline ends came to 5 bases. CDR3 nucleotides: TGTGCCAGCAGCCAATCCCCCTCTGGGGCCAACGTCCTGACTTTC. Amino acid sequence: CASSQSPSGANVLTF. The full variable domain, rest sourced from reference TRBV3-1 and TRBJ2-6, is DTAVSQTPKYLVTQMGNDKSIKCEQNLGHDTMYWYKQDSKKFLKIMFSYNNKELIINETVPNRFSPKSPDKAHLNLHINSLELGDSAVYFCASSQSPSGANVLTFGAGSRLTVL.

This clonotype was recorded many times. The chain employs TRBV9 and TRBJ2-3, with a tentative D call TRBD1 (5 bases). This CDR3 spans 15 amino acids. The germline gives CDR1 SGDLS, CDR2 YYNGEE. Trimming pared 6 bases from V and 1 base from J, leaving 15 bases between. CDR3 nucleotide sequence: TGTGCCAGCAACTCACTTGACAGCCGCACAGATACGCAGTATTTT. This codes for CASNSLDSRTDTQYF.

This clonotype was counted a few times. The J gene is TRBJ2-2, the V gene TRBV6-1; the D is unclear. The CDR3 covers 13 residues. CDR1 is MNHNS, CDR2 SASEGT, per germline. V lost 7 bases, J lost 2 bases, and 8 bases lay in between. For the CDR3, the DNA is TGTGCCAGCATAAACTCTAACACCGGGGAGCTGTTTTTT. Translation gives CASINSNTGELFF.

This clonotype occurred a few times. As DNA, the CDR3 is TGTGCCAGCTCACCAGGAATCACCGGGGAGCTGTTTTTT. Amino acid sequence: CASSPGITGELFF. The chain uses TRBV18 and TRBJ2-2; no firm D call. The CDR3 consists of 13 residues. The V end lost 2 bases, the J end lost 4 bases, and 5 bases lay between the germline ends. From germline, CDR1 is KGHSH and CDR2 LQKENI.

By share, this clonotype counts as medium-sized (0.01 to 0.1%). This rearrangement joins TRBV20-1 to TRBJ2-3; D is perhaps TRBD1 (6 bases). This CDR3 has 16 residues. Germline lookup yields CDR1 DFQATT and CDR2 SNEGSKA (reference sequence). V lost 0 bases, J lost 4 bases, and 17 bases lay in between. CDR3 loop: CSARDLGAIRADTQYF. The DNA for the CDR3 is TGCAGTGCTAGAGATCTGGGGGCAATTCGAGCAGATACGCAGTATTTT.

This clonotype has a count of ten or more. The V gene is TRBV20-1, the J gene TRBJ1-5; D is ambiguous. The CDR3 is 14 residues long. V was trimmed by 6 bases and J by 1 base, leaving 13 bases between them. Germline V gives CDR1 DFQATT, CDR2 SNEGSKA (reference sequence). The CDR3 DNA reads as TGCAGTGCCGGGTACGGGAGAAGCAATCAGCCCCAGCATTTT. This sequence encodes CSAGYGRSNQPQHF.

This clonotype has at least ten counts. The gene calls are TRBV7-9 and TRBJ2-5; 8 bases are shared with TRBD2. This CDR3 region has 13 residues. V was clipped by 7 bases and J by 5 bases; unmatched bases: 6. From germline, CDR1 is SEHNR and CDR2 FQNEAQ (reference sequence). This chain's CDR3 is CASTIAGRETQYF. The CDR3 bases are TGTGCCAGCACCATAGCGGGGCGGGAGACCCAGTACTTC.

As to this clonotype: A far larger clone is just one base off, so this is likely a read error. The conserved phenylalanine or tryptophan is not found at the CDR3 terminus, so this likely reflects a read error. V is TRBV6-2 or TRBV6-3 and J is TRBJ2-5; 8 bases fit TRBD2. The J call may not be correct, given that the DNA end is closer to TRBJ2-7. Germline-derived CDR1 and CDR2 are MNHEY and SVGEGT. The CDR3 is 16 amino acids. This CDR3 is CASSPSLGTRKDEQYL. For the CDR3, the DNA is TGTGCCAGCAGCCCTAGCCTTGGGACTAGGAAAGACGAGCAGTACCTC.

This clonotype came up a few times. The chain joins TRBV20-1 to TRBJ2-5; 13 bases match TRBD2. The ends lost 2 bases at V and 5 bases at J; junction bases unmatched: 8. The CDR3 consists of 16 residues. Germline CDR1 and CDR2: DFQATT and SNEGSKA (reference sequence). The CDR3 sequence: CSARRPGTSGDETQYF. The CDR3 nucleotides read TGCAGTGCTAGAAGACCGGGGACTAGCGGGGATGAGACCCAGTACTTC.

This clonotype was counted at least ten times. This sequence may be a read error, since a much larger clone differs from it by one base. This rearrangement joins TRBV6-1 to TRBJ2-7; D is possibly TRBD1 (6 bases). The length of the CDR3 is 13 residues. Germline V CDR1 and CDR2: MNHNS, SASEGT. CDR3 coding DNA: TGTGCCGGCAGCCTTAACAGGGCCTACGAGCAGTACTTC. As protein: CAGSLNRAYEQYF.

This clonotype was observed many times. The chain uses TRBV4-3 and TRBJ1-1; possible D gene TRBD1, 5 bases. Trimming left V 0 bases short and J 5 bases short, with 13 bases between. Germline V gene sequence: CDR1 LGHNA, CDR2 YSLEER. The CDR3 loop spans 15 amino acids. In DNA, the CDR3 is TGCGCCAGCAGCCAAGATACGGGGCCAGGGACTGAAGCTTTCTTT. This encodes CASSQDTGPGTEAFF.

This clonotype is a singleton in its sample. A read error likely explains this, since a far larger clone differs by one base. As the CDR3 is not closed by the conserved phenylalanine or tryptophan, this likely results from a read error. J is TRBJ2-7 and V is TRBV6-5; D possibly corresponds to TRBD1 (6 bases). Between the trimmed V and J ends, which lost 8 bases and 2 bases, there was a span of 16 bases. The CDR3 covers 14 residues. Germline lookup yields CDR1 MNHEY and CDR2 SVGAGI. DNA for the CDR3: TGTGCCAGCCCAGGGGATTGGGGAGCCTACGAGCAGTACTTA. This sequence encodes CASPGDWGAYEQYL.

As for this clonotype: Germline and junction disagree at one end, which may indicate a read error. The chain uses TRBV7-2 and TRBJ1-5; D is uncertain. In germline, CDR1 is SGHTA, CDR2 FQGNSA. The CDR3 runs 15 residues. The DNA of the CDR3 is TGTGCCAGCAGCTTATGGCCGGCAGGAGATCATCCCCAGCATTTT. This codes for CASSLWPAGDHPQHF.

This clonotype was picked up one time. This may be a read error, as it is one base from a much larger clone. The CDR3 reads CASSRDRLNQPQHF. In nucleotides, the CDR3 is TGTGCCAGCAGTAGGGACAGGTTAAATCAGCCCCAGCATTTT. This chain links TRBV6-1 with TRBJ1-5, with 8 bases identical to TRBD1. The ends lost 5 bases at V and 4 bases at J; junction bases unmatched: 4. This CDR3 is 14 amino acids long. Germline loops: CDR1 MNHNS, CDR2 SASEGT.

CDR3: CSARASRRSLSTDTQYF. The CDR3 nucleotides read TGCAGTGCTAGAGCCTCCCGACGGAGCCTAAGCACAGATACGCAGTATTTT. V is TRBV20-1 and J is TRBJ2-3, with D hard to call. V lost 1 base, J lost 0 bases, and 17 bases lay in between. CDR1 and CDR2 (germline): DFQATT, SNEGSKA (reference sequence). This CDR3 comprises 17 residues.

This clonotype was found many times. The V call is TRBV2, the J call TRBJ2-6; no definite D call. V lost 1 base and J lost 4, with 8 bases in between. This CDR3 has 15 amino acids. Germline lookup yields CDR1 SNHLY and CDR2 FYNNEI. CDR3 nucleotide sequence: TGTGCCAGCAGTGAAGAAAGGGCCGGGGCCAACGTCCTGACTTTC. Protein product: CASSEERAGANVLTF.

This chain links TRBV6-8 with TRBJ2-3; 11 bases line up with TRBD2. The CDR3 loop spans 18 amino acids. Germline V CDR1 and CDR2: MNHGY, SAAAGT. The trim removed 4 bases at V and 5 bases at J, leaving 14 bases unmatched. This chain's CDR3 is CASSSDIFSGGDKDTQYF. CDR3 nucleotide sequence: TGTGCCAGCAGTTCAGACATCTTTAGCGGGGGGGACAAAGATACGCAGTATTTT.

Only one count was recorded for this clonotype. The V and J genes are TRBV5-1 and TRBJ2-7; 10 positions match TRBD1. The CDR3 covers 15 residues. V shed 4 bases, J shed 0 bases, and the junction held 4 bases outside the gene matches. The germline gives CDR1 SGHRS, CDR2 YFSETQ. The CDR3 sequence: CASSEDRGSSYEQYF. Written as DNA, the CDR3 is TGCGCCAGCAGCGAGGACAGGGGGAGCTCCTACGAGCAGTACTTC.

As DNA, the CDR3 is TGTGCAAACAGTTTATCGTTAAGGGCAGGCCGCCTATATGGCTACACCTTC. The encoded protein is CANSLSLRAGRLYGYTF. The chain carries TRBV27 and TRBJ1-2; no firm D call. The CDR3 covers 17 residues. Germline V gene sequence: CDR1 MNHEY, CDR2 SMNVEV (reference sequence).

This clonotype was counted at least ten times. The V call is TRBV7-9, the J call TRBJ2-5, with D tentatively TRBD1 (6 bases). This CDR3 comprises 15 residues. V shed 5 bases and J shed 2 bases, with 15 bases lying between them. Germline V gives CDR1 SEHNR, CDR2 FQNEAQ (reference sequence). The CDR3 region has the DNA TGTGCCAGCAGCGTGCAGGGGCAACCTCAAGAGACCCAGTACTTC. Protein sequence: CASSVQGQPQETQYF. Drawing the rest from reference TRBV7-9 and TRBJ2-5, the complete variable domain is DTGVSQNPRHKITKRGQNVTFRCDPISEHNRLYWYRQTLGQGPEFLTYFQNEAQLEKSRLLSDRFSAERPKGSFSTLEIQRTEQGDSAMYLCASSVQGQPQETQYFGPGTRLLVL.